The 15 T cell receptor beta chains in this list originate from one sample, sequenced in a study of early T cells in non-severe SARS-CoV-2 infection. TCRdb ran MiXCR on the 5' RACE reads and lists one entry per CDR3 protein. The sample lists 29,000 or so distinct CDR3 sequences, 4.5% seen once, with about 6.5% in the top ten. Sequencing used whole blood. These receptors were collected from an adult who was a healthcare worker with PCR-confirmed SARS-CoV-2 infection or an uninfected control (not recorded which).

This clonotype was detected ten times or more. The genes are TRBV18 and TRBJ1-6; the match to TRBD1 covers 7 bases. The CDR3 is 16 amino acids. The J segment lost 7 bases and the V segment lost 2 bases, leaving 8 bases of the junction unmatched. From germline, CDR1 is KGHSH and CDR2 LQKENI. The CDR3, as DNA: TGTGCCAGCTCACCATGGCGACAGGGATTAAATTCACCCCTCCACTTT. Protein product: CASSPWRQGLNSPLHF.

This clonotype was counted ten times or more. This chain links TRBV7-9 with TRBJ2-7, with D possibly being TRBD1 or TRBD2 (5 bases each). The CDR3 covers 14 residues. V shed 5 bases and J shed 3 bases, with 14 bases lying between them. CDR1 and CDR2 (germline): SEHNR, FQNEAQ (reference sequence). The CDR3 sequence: CASSQLRGGYEQYF. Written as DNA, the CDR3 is TGTGCCAGCAGCCAGCTTCGGGGCGGCTACGAGCAGTACTTC.

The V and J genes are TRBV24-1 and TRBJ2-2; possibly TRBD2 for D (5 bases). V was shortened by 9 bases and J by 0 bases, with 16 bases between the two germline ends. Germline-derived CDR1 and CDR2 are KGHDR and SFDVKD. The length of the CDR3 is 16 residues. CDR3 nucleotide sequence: TGTGCCACCCCTCCCCCGGGGTCACCGAACACCGGGGAGCTGTTTTTT. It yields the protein CATPPPGSPNTGELFF.

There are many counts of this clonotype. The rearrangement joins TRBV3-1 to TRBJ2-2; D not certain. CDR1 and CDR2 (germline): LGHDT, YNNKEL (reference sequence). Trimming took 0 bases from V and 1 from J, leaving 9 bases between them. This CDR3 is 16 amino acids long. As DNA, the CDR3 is TGTGCCAGCAGCCAAGATATTAGAGGGAACACCGGGGAGCTGTTTTTT. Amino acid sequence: CASSQDIRGNTGELFF.

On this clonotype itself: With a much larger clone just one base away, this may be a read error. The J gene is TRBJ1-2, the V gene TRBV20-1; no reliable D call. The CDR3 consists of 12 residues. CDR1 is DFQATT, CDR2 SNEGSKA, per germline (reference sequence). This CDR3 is CSARTLNYGNTF. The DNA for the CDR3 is TGCAGTGCTAGGACCCTCAACTATGGCAACACCTTC.

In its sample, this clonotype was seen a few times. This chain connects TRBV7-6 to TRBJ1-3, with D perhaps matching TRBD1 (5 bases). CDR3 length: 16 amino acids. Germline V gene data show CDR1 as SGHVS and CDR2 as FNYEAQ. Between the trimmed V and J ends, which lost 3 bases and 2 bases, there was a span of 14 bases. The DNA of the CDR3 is TGTGCCAGCAGCTTTGACCGGGGCTTGGCTGGAAACACCATATATTTT. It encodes CASSFDRGLAGNTIYF.

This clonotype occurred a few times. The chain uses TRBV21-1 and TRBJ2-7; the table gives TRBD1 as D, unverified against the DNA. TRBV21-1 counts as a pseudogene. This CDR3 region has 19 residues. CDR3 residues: CASSKMRPGGKGQTLEQYF. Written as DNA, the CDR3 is TGTGCCAGCAGCAAAATGCGGCCTGGAGGAAAGGGACAGACTTTAGAGCAGTACTTC.

CDR3 sequence: CATGAGETDTQYF. CDR3 DNA sequence: TGTGCTACGGGGGCAGGGGAAACAGATACGCAGTATTTT. The chain joins TRBV6-5 to TRBJ2-3; either TRBD1 or TRBD2 may fit D (6 bases each). The CDR3 is 13 amino acids. Germline V lookup: CDR1 MNHEY, CDR2 SVGAGI.

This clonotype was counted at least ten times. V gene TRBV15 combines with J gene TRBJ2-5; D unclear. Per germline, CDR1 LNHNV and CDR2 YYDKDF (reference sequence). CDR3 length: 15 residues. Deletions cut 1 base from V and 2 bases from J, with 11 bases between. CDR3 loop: CATSRVVMLQETQYF. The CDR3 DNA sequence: TGTGCCACCAGCAGAGTGGTCATGCTTCAAGAGACCCAGTACTTC.

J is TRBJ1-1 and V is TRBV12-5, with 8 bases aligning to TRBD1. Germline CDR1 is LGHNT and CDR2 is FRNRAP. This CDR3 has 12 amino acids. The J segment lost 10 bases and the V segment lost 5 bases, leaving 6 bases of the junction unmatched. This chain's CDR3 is CASGGLGQGAFF. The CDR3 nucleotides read TGTGCTAGTGGTGGCCTAGGACAGGGAGCTTTCTTT.

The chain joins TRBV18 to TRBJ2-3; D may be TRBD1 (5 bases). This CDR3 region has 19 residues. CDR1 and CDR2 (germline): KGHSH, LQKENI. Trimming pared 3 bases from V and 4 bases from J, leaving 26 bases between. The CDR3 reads CASSPRLQVSADGADTQYF. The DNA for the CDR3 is TGTGCCAGCTCACCCCGATTACAGGTATCGGCTGATGGTGCAGATACGCAGTATTTT.

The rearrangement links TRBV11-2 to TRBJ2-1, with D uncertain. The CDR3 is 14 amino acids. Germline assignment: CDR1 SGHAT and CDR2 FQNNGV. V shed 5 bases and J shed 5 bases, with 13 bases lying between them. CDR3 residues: CASSPMGFNNEQFF. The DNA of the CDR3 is TGTGCCAGCAGCCCTATGGGGTTCAACAATGAGCAGTTCTTC.

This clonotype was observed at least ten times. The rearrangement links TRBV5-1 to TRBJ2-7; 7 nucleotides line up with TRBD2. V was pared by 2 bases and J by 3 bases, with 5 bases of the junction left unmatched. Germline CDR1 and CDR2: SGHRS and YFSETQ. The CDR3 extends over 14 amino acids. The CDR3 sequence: CASSLLAINYEQYF. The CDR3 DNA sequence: TGCGCCAGCAGCTTACTAGCGATAAACTACGAGCAGTACTTC.

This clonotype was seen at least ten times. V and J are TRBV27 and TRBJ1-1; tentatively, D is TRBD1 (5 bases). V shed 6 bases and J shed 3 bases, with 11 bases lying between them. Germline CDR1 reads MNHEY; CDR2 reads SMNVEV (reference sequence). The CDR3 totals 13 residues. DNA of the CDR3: TGTGCCAGCAGAGTTGGGACGTACACTGAAGCTTTCTTT. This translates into CASRVGTYTEAFF.

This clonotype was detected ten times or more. Here the CDR3 DNA reads TGTGCCAGCAGCTTAGACGGTTACTACGAGCAGTACTTC. It is translated as CASSLDGYYEQYF. The chain joins TRBV7-9 to TRBJ2-7, with D uncertain. CDR1 is SEHNR and CDR2 is FQNEAQ in the germline V gene (reference sequence). Trimming pared 1 base from V and 3 bases from J, leaving 7 bases between. CDR3 length: 13 residues.